A selection of T cell receptor beta chains follows, all from one sample in a study of shared clonotypes between healthy human individuals. The method was immunoSEQ multiplex PCR; TCRdb's version includes in-frame clones alone and lacks a portion of them. The sample holds about 2 million clones; about 95% are singletons and the top ten take 0.95% to 1.5%. Sequenced sample: naive CD8+ T cells sorted from blood. Source of these receptors: a man younger than 35 in good health. Both conserved end residues are part of each CDR3. A D gene is named only where the DNA matches it firmly. Clone size is shown for a subset of rows, as once, few, many or a class of expanded clone.

j_gene | d_gene | v_gene | abundance | CDR3nt | CDR3aa
TRBJ2-7 | NA | TRBV19 | NA | TGTGCCAGTAGTACCCTTGTTTCCGAGCAGTACTTC | CASSTLVSEQYF
TRBJ1-4 | NA | TRBV27 | once | TGTGCCAGCAGATTAGGGCCCAGGGTGGACGAAAAACTGTTTTTT | CASRLGPRVDEKLFF
TRBJ1-1 | NA | TRBV5-4 | NA | TGTGCCAGCAGCTTGGCCGGGCCAGGGAACACTGAAGCTTTCTTT | CASSLAGPGNTEAFF
TRBJ2-7 | NA | TRBV7-9 | NA | TGTGCCACTGGGGGGACAGCGGGTTACGAGCAGTACTTC | CATGGTAGYEQYF
TRBJ2-7 | NA | TRBV27 | NA | TGTGCCAGCAGTTACGGGACGAACCACTACGAGCAGTACTTC | CASSYGTNHYEQYF
TRBJ2-7 | NA | TRBV4-3 | NA | TGCGCCAGCAGCCAATCCGAGGCAGAACCCTCCTACGAGCAGTACTTC | CASSQSEAEPSYEQYF
TRBJ1-4 | NA | TRBV9 | NA | TGTGCCAGCAGCTTTGGAGGGGGAGAAAAACTGTTTTTT | CASSFGGGEKLFF
TRBJ2-5 | TRBD1 | TRBV4-3 | once | TGCGCCAGCAGCCAAGACCCGGGACAGGGAGAGACCCAGTACTTC | CASSQDPGQGETQYF
TRBJ2-1 | TRBD2 | TRBV5-1 | NA | TGCGCCAGCAGCCCACCACCAGCGGGAGTCTTGAATGAGCAGTTCTTC | CASSPPPAGVLNEQFF
TRBJ2-7 | TRBD2 | TRBV11-2 | NA | TGTGCCAGCAGCCAGGCGGGACTAGGAGATGAGCAGTACTTT | CASSQAGLGDEQYF
TRBJ2-7 | NA | TRBV9 | NA | TGTGCCAGCAGCGTAGGGGCAGGTTCCTCCTACGAGCAGTACTTC | CASSVGAGSSYEQYF
TRBJ2-7 | NA | TRBV5-8 | NA | TGTGCCAGCTCCCAAAGTGGGTGGGACCCAGCCTACGAGCAGTACTTC | CASSQSGWDPAYEQYF
TRBJ2-3 | NA | TRBV6-5 | NA | TGTGCCAGCAGTTACGGGGCCCTAGATACGCAGTATTTT | CASSYGALDTQYF
TRBJ2-7 | NA | TRBV4-1 | once | TGCGCCAGCAGCCATTCATCAGGTCTGGGGACCTACGAGCAGTACTTC | CASSHSSGLGTYEQYF
TRBJ2-7 | NA | TRBV5-6 | NA | TGTGCCAGCAGCTTAACAGGGTACGAGCAGTACTTC | CASSLTGYEQYF
TRBJ2-1 | NA | TRBV5-4 | NA | TGTGCCAGCAGCTTTGGGGATAATGAGCAGTTCTTC | CASSFGDNEQFF
TRBJ2-7 | NA | TRBV13 | NA | TGTGCCAGCAGCTTAGACCCCCTAGAGCAGTACTTC | CASSLDPLEQYF
TRBJ2-2 | NA | TRBV30 | NA | TGTGCCTGGGGAGTGGCGGGGGAGCTGTTTTTT | CAWGVAGELFF
TRBJ2-2 | TRBD1 | TRBV28 | NA | TGTGCCAGCAGCTCCGACAGGGCGGGCACCGGGGAGCTGTTTTTT | CASSSDRAGTGELFF
TRBJ2-3 | TRBD2 | TRBV5-1 | NA | TGCGCCAGCAGCTTCACTAGCGGGGGGGTCACAGATACGCAGTATTTT | CASSFTSGGVTDTQYF
TRBJ2-7 | NA | TRBV6-5 | once | TGTGCCAGCAGTTACGGAGCTTACTACGAGCAGTACTTC | CASSYGAYYEQYF
TRBJ1-5 | TRBD1 | TRBV27 | NA | TGTGCCAGCAGGCCCGACAGGGGTGATAATCAGCCCCAGCATTTT | CASRPDRGDNQPQHF
TRBJ2-3 | NA | TRBV9 | NA | TGTGCCAGCAGTGGTTTAATACCAGATACGCAGTATTTT | CASSGLIPDTQYF
TRBJ2-3 | TRBD1 | TRBV2 | NA | TGTGCCAGCGGCGACAGGGTCACTAGCACAGATACGCAGTATTTT | CASGDRVTSTDTQYF
TRBJ2-2 | NA | TRBV7-9 | NA | TGTGCCAGCAGCTTAGTAGGCAGGAGGAACACCGGGGAGCTGTTTTTT | CASSLVGRRNTGELFF
TRBJ1-1 | TRBD1 | TRBV9 | NA | TGTGCCAGCAGCGTCAACTCCGGGACAGGGGTGAACACTGAAGCTTTCTTT | CASSVNSGTGVNTEAFF
TRBJ2-3 | NA | TRBV7-6 | NA | TGTGCCAGCAGCTCCTTAGACAATTACGGTAGAGATACGCAGTATTTT | CASSSLDNYGRDTQYF
TRBJ2-1 | NA | TRBV28 | NA | TGTGCCAGCAGTTCGGACCGAATTGGCGTTATCGGTGAGCAGTTCTTC | CASSSDRIGVIGEQFF
TRBJ1-5 | TRBD1 | TRBV28 | NA | TGTGCCAGCAGTCCCGAGACAGGGACCAGCAATCAGCCCCAGCATTTT | CASSPETGTSNQPQHF
TRBJ2-7 | TRBD2 | TRBV5-5 | once | TGTGCCAGCAGCTTCGGAACTAGCGGGTCCTACGAGCAGTACTTC | CASSFGTSGSYEQYF
TRBJ2-7 | TRBD1 | TRBV4-1 | NA | TGCGCCAGCAGCCAAGACGGACAGGGACTTTACGAGCAGTACTTC | CASSQDGQGLYEQYF
TRBJ1-6 | TRBD1 | TRBV14 | NA | TGTGCCAGCAGCCAAAGGGCACAGGGGCGTAATTCACCCCTCCACTTT | CASSQRAQGRNSPLHF
TRBJ2-7 | NA | TRBV5-1 | NA | TGCGCCAGCAGCTCGCTCGGGGGATTGGTCGGCGAGCAGTACTTC | CASSSLGGLVGEQYF
TRBJ2-3 | NA | TRBV25-1 | NA | TGTGCCAGCAGGGACGAGGAGTTTAGCACAGATACGCAGTATTTT | CASRDEEFSTDTQYF
TRBJ2-7 | TRBD2 | TRBV5-1 | NA | TGCGCCAGCAGCTCTGGACTAGCGGGAGAAAGCGAGCAGTACTTC | CASSSGLAGESEQYF
TRBJ2-7 | NA | TRBV5-1 | once | TGCGCCAGCAGCTTGGCCGGTAGTGAGTACGAGCAGTACTTC | CASSLAGSEYEQYF
TRBJ1-1 | NA | TRBV30 | few | TGTGCCTGGAGTACACATAGACAGGACACTGAAGCTTTCTTT | CAWSTHRQDTEAFF
TRBJ1-2 | NA | TRBV6-5 | NA | TGTGCCAGCAGTTACACCACCTTGGCCAGTGGTGGCTACACCTTC | CASSYTTLASGGYTF
TRBJ1-4 | NA | TRBV28 | NA | TGTGCCAGCAGTCTTCCCCGGACGGAGGGGATCGAAAAACTGTTTTTT | CASSLPRTEGIEKLFF
TRBJ2-7 | TRBD1 | TRBV10-2 | once | TGCGCCAGCAGTGATGAAAAGTTCCCGGGACAGGGGAGGTACGAGCAGTACTTC | CASSDEKFPGQGRYEQYF
TRBJ1-4 | TRBD1 | TRBV27 | NA | TGTGCCAGCACCTGGGACAGCGGAGAAAAACTGTTTTTT | CASTWDSGEKLFF
TRBJ2-5 | NA | TRBV13 | NA | TGTGCCAGCAGCTTAGTCGACGAGACCCAGTACTTC | CASSLVDETQYF
TRBJ1-2 | NA | TRBV7-6 | NA | TGTGCCAGCAGCTTTCCAATGGACATAAACTATGGCTACACCTTC | CASSFPMDINYGYTF
TRBJ1-6 | NA | TRBV27 | NA | TGTGCCAGCAGTTTAAGGGGCGCCTACGATTCACCCCTCCACTTT | CASSLRGAYDSPLHF
TRBJ1-1 | NA | TRBV19 | NA | TGTGCCACACTATCGAGACAGCCCCTGAACACTGAAGCTTTCTTT | CATLSRQPLNTEAFF
TRBJ2-7 | NA | TRBV29-1 | NA | TGCAGCGTTATGGGATTCGACGAGCAGTACTTC | CSVMGFDEQYF
TRBJ2-1 | TRBD2 | TRBV11-3 | NA | TGTGCCAGCAGCTACTCTTCCGGGACTAGCGGGATGTACAATGAGCAGTTCTTC | CASSYSSGTSGMYNEQFF
TRBJ2-3 | NA | TRBV11-3 | once | TGTGCCAGCAGTCAGGGGGGTGCAGATACGCAGTATTTT | CASSQGGADTQYF
TRBJ1-1 | TRBD1 | TRBV4-2 | NA | TGTGCCAGCAGCCCTGGACAGGGGACGAACACTGAAGCTTTCTTT | CASSPGQGTNTEAFF
TRBJ2-7 | NA | TRBV7-2 | NA | TGTGCCAGCAGCTTAGCGCGGAAATACGAGCAGTACTTC | CASSLARKYEQYF
TRBJ1-1 | NA | TRBV10-3 | NA | TGTGCCATCAGTGAGGGACAGCTGAACACTGAAGCTTTCTTT | CAISEGQLNTEAFF
TRBJ2-4 | NA | TRBV7-3 | NA | TGTGCCAGCAGCTTAGGAGGGTACAACATTCAGTACTTC | CASSLGGYNIQYF
TRBJ2-5 | NA | TRBV5-8 | NA | TGTGCCAGCAGCTTGGACAGTAGCCAAGAGACCCAGTACTTC | CASSLDSSQETQYF
TRBJ2-2 | NA | TRBV15 | NA | TGTGCCACCAGCAAAACTCTAGGGGAGGCGAACACCGGGGAGCTGTTTTTT | CATSKTLGEANTGELFF
TRBJ1-2 | TRBD1 | TRBV5-6 | NA | TGTGCCAGCAGCTCGTTTCTACAGGGGCCGGGGGGTGGCTACACCTTC | CASSSFLQGPGGGYTF
TRBJ2-1 | NA | TRBV27 | NA | TGTGCCAGCAGTTATGCCGGCGGCAGGGTGGGCGTCAATGAGCAGTTCTTC | CASSYAGGRVGVNEQFF
TRBJ1-2 | NA | TRBV7-9 | NA | TGTGCCAGCAGCGAGGGCCATAGTTACACCTTC | CASSEGHSYTF
TRBJ2-7 | TRBD1 | TRBV4-1 | few | TGCGCCAGCAGCCAAGGGGGACAGGGTTCCTACGAGCAGTACTTC | CASSQGGQGSYEQYF
TRBJ1-2 | NA | TRBV25-1 | NA | TGTGCCAGCAGTTCTCTGGGAGACTATGGCTACACCTTC | CASSSLGDYGYTF
TRBJ2-5 | NA | TRBV7-3 | NA | TGTGCCAGCAGCTTAAACCCTAGCCTCCAAGAGACCCAGTACTTC | CASSLNPSLQETQYF